This T cell receptor beta chain was recorded in a study of shared clonotypes between healthy human individuals. Measured with immunoSEQ multiplex PCR; TCRdb has only the in-frame clones, and not every one. This sample yields roughly 2 million clones, of which approximately 94% are seen a single time; approximately 0.13% belongs to the top ten. As for this clone: This specimen includes other DNA sequences encoding the same CDR3.

Among the donors, all were Caucasian adults who lived in Nashville, Tennessee. Trimming left V 7 bases short and J 0 bases short, with 9 bases between. This CDR3 region has 14 residues. The germline V gene encodes CDR1 LNHDA and CDR2 SQIVND (reference sequence). J is TRBJ2-2 and V is TRBV19, with D possibly TRBD1 on 5 matching bases. Sequences were obtained from naive CD4+ T cells sorted from blood. Documented subset: CD45RA+ positively selected. This receptor was taken from a man aged 18 to 30 in good health. CDR3 amino acids: CASISRANTGELFF. The CDR3 coding sequence is TGTGCCAGTATCTCCAGGGCGAACACCGGGGAGCTGTTTTTT.